The source of this T cell receptor beta chain is a study of coeliac disease. Turning to the study itself: Disease groups: newly diagnosed active, refractory type I, gluten-free-diet controlled.

Regarding the study as a whole: Lower clonality than controls marked TRB and TRG repertoires from active celiac intraepithelial and lamina propria samples. Most TRB amino acid sequences occurred in only one sample.

Profiled with immunoSEQ multiplex PCR; TCRdb holds only in-frame clones, not every one. The repertoire holds under 2,500 clones, with roughly 64% as singletons. Worth noting for this clone: No antigen is known for it.

The CDR3 runs to 16 residues. V shed 0 bases, J shed 8 bases, and the junction held 11 bases outside the gene matches. The germline CDR1 and CDR2 sequences are SGHNT and YYREEE (reference sequence). The gene calls are TRBV5-4 and TRBJ1-2; 9 bases are shared with TRBD1. This sequence originates from a woman in her seventies with celiac disease on a gluten-free diet. The sample taken for sequencing was intraepithelial lymphocytes from the gut. The CDR3 protein is CASSLADRGARRGYTF. CDR3 nucleotide sequence: TGTGCCAGCAGCTTGGCCGACAGGGGGGCAAGGAGGGGCTACACCTTC.